This record covers a single T cell receptor (beta chain). Authors' data handling: Nucleated cell counts were estimated from reference gene primer amplification. The protocol was immunoSEQ multiplex PCR, while the TCRdb copy is restricted to in-frame clones and leaves out a portion. Clone size and the V and J calls come from that table; the DNA yielded D and trimming. Of nearly 300,000 clones listed, around 88% were seen once; the top ten hold about 7%. The data originate from a study of blood T cell repertoires in COVID-19. Study-wide background: From the United States, Italy and Spain came samples of acute and convalescent COVID-19. PBMCs, B-cell-depleted T cells, or T cells provided the cDNA or gDNA that made up the material.

Germline V CDR1 and CDR2: MNHEY, SVGAGI. This CDR3 contains 16 residues. With 2 bases removed from V and 2 bases from J, the gap between germline ends came to 13 bases. Specimen: peripheral blood. This chain links TRBV6-5 with TRBJ1-3; unclear D gene. The sequence derives from a woman younger than 45 who had recovered from COVID-19. CDR3 in DNA: TGTGCCAGCAGTTACAGCGGGGTTTCCCCTGGAAACACCATATATTTT. It specifies CASSYSGVSPGNTIYF.